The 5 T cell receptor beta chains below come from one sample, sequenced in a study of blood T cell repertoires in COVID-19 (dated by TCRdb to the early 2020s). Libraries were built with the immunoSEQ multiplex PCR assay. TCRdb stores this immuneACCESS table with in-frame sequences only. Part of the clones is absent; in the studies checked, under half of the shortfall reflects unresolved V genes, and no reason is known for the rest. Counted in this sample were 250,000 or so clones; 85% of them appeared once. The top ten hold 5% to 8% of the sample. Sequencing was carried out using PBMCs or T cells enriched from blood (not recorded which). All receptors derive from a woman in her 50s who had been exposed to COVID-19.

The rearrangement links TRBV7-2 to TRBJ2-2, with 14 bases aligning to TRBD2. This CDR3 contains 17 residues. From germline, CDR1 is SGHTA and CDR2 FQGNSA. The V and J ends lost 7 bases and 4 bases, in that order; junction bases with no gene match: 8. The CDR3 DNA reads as TGTGCCAGCACCCCCCGGGGACTAGCGGGGGTCACCGGGGAGCTGTTTTTT. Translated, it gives CASTPRGLAGVTGELFF.

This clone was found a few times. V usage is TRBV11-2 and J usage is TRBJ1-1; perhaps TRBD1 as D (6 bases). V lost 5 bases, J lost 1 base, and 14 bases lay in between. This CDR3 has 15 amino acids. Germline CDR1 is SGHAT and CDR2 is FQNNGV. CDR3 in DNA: TGTGCCAGCAGCGATAGTAGACAGGAGAACACTGAAGCTTTCTTT. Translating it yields CASSDSRQENTEAFF.

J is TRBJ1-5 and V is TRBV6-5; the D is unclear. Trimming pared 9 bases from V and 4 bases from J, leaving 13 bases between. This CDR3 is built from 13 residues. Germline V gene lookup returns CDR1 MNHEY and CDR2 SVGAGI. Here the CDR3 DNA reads TGTGCCAGTCTGGAGGCGGGAAATCAGCCCCAGCATTTT. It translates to CASLEAGNQPQHF.

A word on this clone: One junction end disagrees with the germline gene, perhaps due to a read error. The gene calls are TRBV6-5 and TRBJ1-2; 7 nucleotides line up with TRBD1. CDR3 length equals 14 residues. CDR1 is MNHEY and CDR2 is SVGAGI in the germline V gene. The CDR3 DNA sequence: TGTGCCAGCACGATGGAGACAGGGACTCAAAATGGGCACTTC. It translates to CASTMETGTQNGHF.

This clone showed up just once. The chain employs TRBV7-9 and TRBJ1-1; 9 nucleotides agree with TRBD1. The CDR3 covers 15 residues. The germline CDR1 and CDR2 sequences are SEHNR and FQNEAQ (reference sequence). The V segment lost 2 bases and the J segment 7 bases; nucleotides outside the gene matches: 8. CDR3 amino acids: CASSLTIGQGIEAFF. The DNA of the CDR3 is TGTGCCAGCAGCTTAACCATAGGACAGGGGATTGAAGCTTTCTTT.